Listed below are T cell receptor beta chains from one sample, sequenced in a study of spatial heterogeneity in lung cancer. MiXCR, applied by TCRdb to the 5' RACE reads, yields one record per CDR3 protein. The sample has about 9,000 distinct CDR3 sequences, around 6.3% seen once. The sample consisted of lung tumor tissue, taken at surgery. All receptors come from a male donor with early-stage non-small cell lung cancer. Both conserved end residues are part of each CDR3. Each record gives: V gene, J gene, D gene, clone size, CDR3 DNA, CDR3 protein. D genes are given only for firm matches. Clone size is shown for a subset of rows, as once, few, many or a class of expanded clone.

v_call: TRBV12-3/TRBV12-4
j_call: TRBJ1-3
d_call: .
clone_size: many
cdr3_nt: TGTGCCAGCAGGCACGGCGGGGTTGGAAACACCATATATTTT
cdr3_aa: CASRHGGVGNTIYF

v_call: TRBV3-1
j_call: TRBJ1-4
d_call: .
clone_size: many
cdr3_nt: TGTGCCAGCAGCCCGGGGGGGAGGTCAACTAATGAAAAACTGTTTTTT
cdr3_aa: CASSPGGRSTNEKLFF

v_call: TRBV20-1
j_call: TRBJ2-3
d_call: TRBD2
clone_size: .
cdr3_nt: TGCAGTGCTCCTCCCGGGACTAGCGGGACAGATACGCAGTATTTT
cdr3_aa: CSAPPGTSGTDTQYF

v_call: TRBV6-4
j_call: TRBJ2-2
d_call: .
clone_size: many
cdr3_nt: TGTGCCAGCAGTGACGGGGCAGGGACAACCGGGGAGCTGTTTTTT
cdr3_aa: CASSDGAGTTGELFF

v_call: TRBV6-2/TRBV6-3
j_call: TRBJ2-6
d_call: TRBD1
clone_size: medium-sized
cdr3_nt: TGTGCCAGCAGTTACGACAGGGGATTGGTCCTGACTTTC
cdr3_aa: CASSYDRGLVLTF

v_call: TRBV6-6
j_call: TRBJ1-5
d_call: TRBD1
clone_size: many
cdr3_nt: TGTGCCAGCAGTTTCCCTACAGGGGCTAGCAATCAGCCCCAGCATTTT
cdr3_aa: CASSFPTGASNQPQHF

v_call: TRBV27
j_call: TRBJ1-4
d_call: .
clone_size: few
cdr3_nt: TGTGCCAGCAGCCCCAGCGGGCGAGTCGGTGAAAAACTGTTTTTT
cdr3_aa: CASSPSGRVGEKLFF

v_call: TRBV6-2/TRBV6-3
j_call: TRBJ1-2
d_call: TRBD1
clone_size: few
cdr3_nt: TGTGCCAGCAGTTACTCGAGGGACAGCATCAGCTACACCTTC
cdr3_aa: CASSYSRDSISYTF

v_call: TRBV7-8
j_call: TRBJ1-2
d_call: .
clone_size: large
cdr3_nt: TGTGCCAGCAGCTTACGTCCTAACTATGGCTACACCTTC
cdr3_aa: CASSLRPNYGYTF

v_call: TRBV11-3
j_call: TRBJ2-1
d_call: TRBD1
clone_size: many
cdr3_nt: TGTGCCAGCAGCTTAGCGGGGACAGGCTTGGGTGAGCAGTTCTTC
cdr3_aa: CASSLAGTGLGEQFF

v_call: TRBV7-2
j_call: TRBJ1-4
d_call: TRBD1
clone_size: many
cdr3_nt: TGTGCCAGCAGCCAACAGGGGCGTGAAAAACTGTTTTTT
cdr3_aa: CASSQQGREKLFF

v_call: TRBV21-1
j_call: TRBJ2-7
d_call: .
clone_size: many
cdr3_nt: TGTGCCAGCAGCAAAGAGGGAAACTACGAGCAGTACTTC
cdr3_aa: CASSKEGNYEQYF

v_call: TRBV12-3/TRBV12-4
j_call: TRBJ2-5
d_call: TRBD2
clone_size: medium-sized
cdr3_nt: TGTGCCAGCAGTCGAGCGGGGGGGGGTGAGACCCAGTACTTC
cdr3_aa: CASSRAGGGETQYF

v_call: TRBV28
j_call: TRBJ2-5
d_call: TRBD1
clone_size: many
cdr3_nt: TGTGCCAGCAGTTTAAGTTTGGGGGACAGGGGGCTATATCAGTACTTC
cdr3_aa: CASSLSLGDRGLYQYF

v_call: TRBV6-1
j_call: TRBJ1-5
d_call: .
clone_size: .
cdr3_nt: TGTGCCAGCAGTGAAGCGCACAGAGCCCAGCGAGGCAGTCAGCCCCAGCATTTT
cdr3_aa: CASSEAHRAQRGSQPQHF

v_call: TRBV10-2
j_call: TRBJ2-1
d_call: .
clone_size: many
cdr3_nt: TGCGCCAGCAGTGGCCAGGTATACAATGAGCAGTTCTTC
cdr3_aa: CASSGQVYNEQFF

v_call: TRBV28
j_call: TRBJ2-1
d_call: TRBD2
clone_size: few
cdr3_nt: TGTGCCAGCACCGGGCGGGGGGCCACCTACCCTGAGCAGTTCTTC
cdr3_aa: CASTGRGATYPEQFF

v_call: TRBV20-1
j_call: TRBJ2-2
d_call: TRBD1
clone_size: many
cdr3_nt: TGCAGTGCTAGAGCCGGGACAGGGGGCATCGGGGAGCTGTTTTTT
cdr3_aa: CSARAGTGGIGELFF

v_call: TRBV18
j_call: TRBJ2-1
d_call: .
clone_size: many
cdr3_nt: TGTGCCAGCTCACCAAAGACGGGTCGTAGTGAGCAGTTCTTC
cdr3_aa: CASSPKTGRSEQFF

v_call: TRBV12-3/TRBV12-4
j_call: TRBJ2-4
d_call: .
clone_size: .
cdr3_nt: TGTGCCAGCAGTAGCGTAGTCGGCAAAAACATTCAGTACTTC
cdr3_aa: CASSSVVGKNIQYF

v_call: TRBV29-1
j_call: TRBJ2-1
d_call: TRBD1
clone_size: many
cdr3_nt: TGCAGCGTTGCAGGGGGCACCTACAATGAGCAGTTCTTC
cdr3_aa: CSVAGGTYNEQFF

v_call: TRBV6-5
j_call: TRBJ2-7
d_call: TRBD1
clone_size: many
cdr3_nt: TGTGCCAGCAGCCAATTTGGGACAGCGAGTGGCGAGCAGTACTTC
cdr3_aa: CASSQFGTASGEQYF

v_call: TRBV6-5
j_call: TRBJ1-4
d_call: .
clone_size: many
cdr3_nt: TGTGCCAGCAGTTACTCTGCTGACAGGCGGGAGGGAAAACTGTTTTTT
cdr3_aa: CASSYSADRREGKLFF

v_call: TRBV5-6
j_call: TRBJ1-5
d_call: .
clone_size: .
cdr3_nt: TGTGCCAGCAGCTTGAGTCGGGGGCAGCCCCAGCATTTT
cdr3_aa: CASSLSRGQPQHF

v_call: TRBV4-1
j_call: TRBJ1-5
d_call: .
clone_size: many
cdr3_nt: TGCGCCAGCAGCCAAGAAGCGGTCCCCAGGGGAGGTCAGCCCCAGCATTTT
cdr3_aa: CASSQEAVPRGGQPQHF

v_call: TRBV29-1
j_call: TRBJ1-1
d_call: .
clone_size: .
cdr3_nt: TGCAGCGTCCACAGGGTTAACACTGAAGCTTTCTTT
cdr3_aa: CSVHRVNTEAFF

v_call: TRBV5-6
j_call: TRBJ2-1
d_call: TRBD1
clone_size: many
cdr3_nt: TGTGCCAGCAGCTCCGGGACAGATTTTGAGCAGTTCTTC
cdr3_aa: CASSSGTDFEQFF

v_call: TRBV13
j_call: TRBJ1-5
d_call: TRBD1
clone_size: few
cdr3_nt: TGTGCCAGCAGCGCCACAGGGGTCTTGAATCAGCCCCAGCATTTT
cdr3_aa: CASSATGVLNQPQHF

v_call: TRBV19
j_call: TRBJ2-1
d_call: .
clone_size: many
cdr3_nt: TGTGCCAGTAGGGAGGACAGTTACTCCTACAATGAGCAGTTCTTC
cdr3_aa: CASREDSYSYNEQFF

v_call: TRBV5-4
j_call: TRBJ2-1
d_call: .
clone_size: few
cdr3_nt: TGTGCCAGCAGCTTGGGAGGCAGGGGGGACAATGAGCAGTTCTTC
cdr3_aa: CASSLGGRGDNEQFF

v_call: TRBV25-1
j_call: TRBJ1-1
d_call: .
clone_size: many
cdr3_nt: TGTGCCAGCCCCAGTGGTGGGGCGGCGACTGAAGCTTTCTTT
cdr3_aa: CASPSGGAATEAFF

v_call: TRBV7-8
j_call: TRBJ2-2
d_call: .
clone_size: few
cdr3_nt: TGTGCCAGCAGCCGCGGGGCCGGTCCGGGGATGGACACCGGGGAGCTGTTTTTT
cdr3_aa: CASSRGAGPGMDTGELFF

v_call: TRBV24-1
j_call: TRBJ2-3
d_call: TRBD1
clone_size: medium-sized
cdr3_nt: TGTGCCACCAGTGATCGGACAGGGAAGATCACAGATACGCAGTATTTT
cdr3_aa: CATSDRTGKITDTQYF

v_call: TRBV3-1
j_call: TRBJ1-2
d_call: TRBD1
clone_size: many
cdr3_nt: TGTGCCAGCAGCTACTTATCCGGGACAGGAGCCGGCTACACCTTC
cdr3_aa: CASSYLSGTGAGYTF

v_call: TRBV5-1
j_call: TRBJ1-5
d_call: .
clone_size: many
cdr3_nt: TGCGCCAGCAGCTTAGGGGGATCTGAGCAGCCCCAGCATTTT
cdr3_aa: CASSLGGSEQPQHF

v_call: TRBV6-2/TRBV6-3
j_call: TRBJ1-2
d_call: .
clone_size: medium-sized
cdr3_nt: TGTGCCAGCAGTGGTCCGGGACAACTTTATAATGGCTACACCTTC
cdr3_aa: CASSGPGQLYNGYTF

v_call: TRBV30
j_call: TRBJ2-7
d_call: .
clone_size: many
cdr3_nt: TGTGCCTGGAGTGTACGAGGTACGTCGAAAGGGTACGAGCAGTACTTC
cdr3_aa: CAWSVRGTSKGYEQYF

v_call: TRBV19
j_call: TRBJ2-3
d_call: .
clone_size: .
cdr3_nt: TGTGCCAGTAGTATAGGTAACACTTTCGGGACAGATACGCAGTATTTT
cdr3_aa: CASSIGNTFGTDTQYF

v_call: TRBV7-6
j_call: TRBJ2-1
d_call: TRBD2
clone_size: many
cdr3_nt: TGTGCCAGCATCCCAAGCGGGGGTCCCTACAATGAGCAGTTCTTC
cdr3_aa: CASIPSGGPYNEQFF

v_call: TRBV13
j_call: TRBJ1-3
d_call: .
clone_size: many
cdr3_nt: TGTGCCAGCAGCTTAGGCGCGGGGGTTGGAAACACCATATATTTT
cdr3_aa: CASSLGAGVGNTIYF

v_call: TRBV12-3/TRBV12-4
j_call: TRBJ2-1
d_call: .
clone_size: many
cdr3_nt: TGTGCCAGCAGTTTAGGGCGAGAGCAGTTCTTC
cdr3_aa: CASSLGREQFF

v_call: TRBV5-4
j_call: TRBJ2-6
d_call: TRBD1
clone_size: .
cdr3_nt: TGTGCCAGCAGCCCCTCACAGGGGCCTCTCACTGGGGCCAACGTCCTGACTTTC
cdr3_aa: CASSPSQGPLTGANVLTF

v_call: TRBV5-1
j_call: TRBJ1-1
d_call: .
clone_size: many
cdr3_nt: TGCGCCAGCAGCGCCCAGGGGAACACTGAAGCTTTCTTT
cdr3_aa: CASSAQGNTEAFF

v_call: TRBV4-1
j_call: TRBJ1-2
d_call: .
clone_size: many
cdr3_nt: TGCGCCAGCAGCCAAGATGCGGGGGGCGCGAGCTATGGCTACACCTTC
cdr3_aa: CASSQDAGGASYGYTF